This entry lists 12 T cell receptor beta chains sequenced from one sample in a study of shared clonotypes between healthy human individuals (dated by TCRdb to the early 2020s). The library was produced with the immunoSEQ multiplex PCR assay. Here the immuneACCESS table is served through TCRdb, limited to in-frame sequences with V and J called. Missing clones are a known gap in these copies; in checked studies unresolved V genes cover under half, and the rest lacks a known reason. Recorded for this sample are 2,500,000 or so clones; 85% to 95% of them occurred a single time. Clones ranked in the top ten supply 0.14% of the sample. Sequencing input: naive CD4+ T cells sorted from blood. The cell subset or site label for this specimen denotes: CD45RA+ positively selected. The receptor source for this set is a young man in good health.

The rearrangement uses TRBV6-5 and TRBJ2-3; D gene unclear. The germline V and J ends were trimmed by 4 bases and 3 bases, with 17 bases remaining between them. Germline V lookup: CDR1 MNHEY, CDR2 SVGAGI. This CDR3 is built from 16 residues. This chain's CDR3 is CASSFYPPLSTDTQYF. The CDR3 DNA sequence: TGTGCCAGCAGTTTTTACCCCCCCTTGTCAACAGATACGCAGTATTTT.

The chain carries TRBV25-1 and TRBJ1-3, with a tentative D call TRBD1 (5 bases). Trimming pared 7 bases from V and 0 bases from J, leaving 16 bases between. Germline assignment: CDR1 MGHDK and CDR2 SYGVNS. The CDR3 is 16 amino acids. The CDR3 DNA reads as TGTGCCAGCACCTCCCTGGGTGGGGCCTCTGGAAACACCATATATTTT. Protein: CASTSLGGASGNTIYF.

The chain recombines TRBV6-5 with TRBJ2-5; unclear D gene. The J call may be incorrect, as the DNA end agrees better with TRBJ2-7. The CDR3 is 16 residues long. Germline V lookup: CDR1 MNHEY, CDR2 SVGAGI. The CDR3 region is CASSYSTGPPTYEQYF. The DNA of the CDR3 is TGTGCCAGCAGTTACTCGACCGGGCCTCCAACCTACGAGCAGTACTTC.

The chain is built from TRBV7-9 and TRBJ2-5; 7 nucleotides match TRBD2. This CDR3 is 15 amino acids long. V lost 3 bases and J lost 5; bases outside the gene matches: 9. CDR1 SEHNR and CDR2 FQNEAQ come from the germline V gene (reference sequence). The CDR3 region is CASSLNSGVGETQYF. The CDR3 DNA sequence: TGTGCCAGCAGCTTGAACAGCGGGGTTGGGGAGACCCAGTACTTC.

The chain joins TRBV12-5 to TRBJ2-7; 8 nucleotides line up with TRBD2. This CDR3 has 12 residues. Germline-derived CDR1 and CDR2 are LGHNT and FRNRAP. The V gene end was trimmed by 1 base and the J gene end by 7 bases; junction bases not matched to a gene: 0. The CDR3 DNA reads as TGTGCTAGTGGTTTGGGCGGGGGGGAGCAGTACTTC. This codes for CASGLGGGEQYF.

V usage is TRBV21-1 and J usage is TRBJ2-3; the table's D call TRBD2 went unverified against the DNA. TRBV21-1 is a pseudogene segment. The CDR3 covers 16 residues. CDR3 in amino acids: CASSTLRLIGTDTQYF. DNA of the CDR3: TGTGCCAGCAGCACACTGAGACTCATAGGCACAGATACGCAGTATTTT.

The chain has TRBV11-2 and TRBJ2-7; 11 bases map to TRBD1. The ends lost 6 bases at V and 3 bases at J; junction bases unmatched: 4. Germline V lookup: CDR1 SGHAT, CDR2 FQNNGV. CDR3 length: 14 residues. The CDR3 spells CASRKDRGLYEQYF. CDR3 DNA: TGTGCCAGCAGGAAGGACAGGGGGCTCTACGAGCAGTACTTC.

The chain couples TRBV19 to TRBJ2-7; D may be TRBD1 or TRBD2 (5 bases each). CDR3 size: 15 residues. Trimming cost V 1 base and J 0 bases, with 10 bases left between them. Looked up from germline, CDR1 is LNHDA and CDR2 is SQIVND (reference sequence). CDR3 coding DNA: TGTGCCAGTAGTATAGTAACGGGACCCTCCTACGAGCAGTACTTC. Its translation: CASSIVTGPSYEQYF.

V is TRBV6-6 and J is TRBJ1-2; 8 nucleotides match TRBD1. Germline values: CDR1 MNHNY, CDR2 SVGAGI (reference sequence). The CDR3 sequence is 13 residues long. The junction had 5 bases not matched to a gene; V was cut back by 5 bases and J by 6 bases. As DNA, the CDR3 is TGTGCCAGCAGTACTAAGACAGGGGATGGCTACACCTTC. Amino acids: CASSTKTGDGYTF.

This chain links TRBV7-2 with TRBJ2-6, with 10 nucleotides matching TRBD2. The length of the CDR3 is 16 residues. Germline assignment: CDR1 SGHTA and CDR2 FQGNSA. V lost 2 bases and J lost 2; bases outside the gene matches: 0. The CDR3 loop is CASSLTSGAGANVLTF. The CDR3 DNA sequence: TGTGCCAGCAGCTTAACTAGCGGGGCTGGGGCCAACGTCCTGACTTTC.

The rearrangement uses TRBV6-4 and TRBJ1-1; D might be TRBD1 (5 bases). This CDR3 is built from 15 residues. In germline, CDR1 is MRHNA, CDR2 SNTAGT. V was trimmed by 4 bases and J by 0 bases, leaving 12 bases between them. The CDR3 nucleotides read TGTGCCAGCAGTGCCCAGGCAGGGATGAACACTGAAGCTTTCTTT. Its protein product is CASSAQAGMNTEAFF.

The CDR3 spells CASSLARSSSYNEQFF. In nucleotides, the CDR3 is TGCGCCAGCAGCTTGGCCAGGTCGAGCTCCTACAATGAGCAGTTCTTC. The chain carries TRBV5-1 and TRBJ2-1, with D uncertain. Trimming took 0 bases from V and 0 from J, leaving 10 bases between them. Germline CDR1 SGHRS, CDR2 YFSETQ. This CDR3 spans 16 amino acids. Supplemented by reference TRBV5-1 and TRBJ2-1, the full variable domain reads KAGVTQTPRYLIKTRGQQVTLSCSPISGHRSVSWYQQTPGQGLQFLFEYFSETQRNKGNFPGRFSGRQFSNSRSEMNVSTLELGDSALYLCASSLARSSSYNEQFFGPGTRLTVL.